This entry lists 20 T cell receptor beta chains sequenced from one sample in a study of blood T cell repertoires in COVID-19 (TCRdb year 2020). The library was made by the immunoSEQ multiplex PCR assay. The clones in this table, taken by TCRdb from immuneACCESS, are in-frame only. Not every clone is retained; where verified, under half of the shortfall comes from an unresolved V gene, and the cause of the rest is unknown. Here the sample has around 200,000 clones; around nine tenths occur a single time. Clones ranked in the top ten supply about 4.5% of the sample. The sample taken for sequencing was PBMCs or T cells enriched from blood (not recorded which). The receptors derive from a woman younger than 45 who had been exposed to COVID-19.

This clone was seen a single time. The CDR3 is CASSAADTQYF. The CDR3 DNA is TGTGCCAGCAGCGCGGCAGATACGCAGTATTTT. This chain connects TRBV3-1 (or the pseudogene TRBV3-2) to TRBJ2-3; D is uncertain. V was pared by 5 bases and J by 4 bases, with 4 bases between. The CDR3 covers 11 residues. The germline CDR1 and CDR2 sequences are LGHDT and YNNKEL (reference sequence).

V is TRBV12-3 or TRBV12-4 and J is TRBJ1-2; 9 nucleotides line up with TRBD1. The CDR3 is 13 amino acids. V shed 6 bases and J 8 bases; nucleotides not matched to a gene: 7. CDR3 protein: CASRLDRGKGYTF. In nucleotides, the CDR3 is TGTGCCAGCAGACTCGACAGGGGGAAAGGCTACACCTTC.

The genes are TRBV5-1 and TRBJ1-4; TRBD1 might be the D (6 bases). The ends were cut back, 0 bases at V and 7 bases at J, with 19 bases in the middle. Germline V CDR1 and CDR2: SGHRS, YFSETQ. The CDR3 sequence is 17 residues long. CDR3 nucleotide sequence: TGCGCCAGCAGCTTGGCCGGGGTAGACAGGAGGAGTGAAAAACTGTTTTTT. Protein sequence: CASSLAGVDRRSEKLFF.

This clone has only one observation. The V call is TRBV9, the J call TRBJ2-1; 8 bases match TRBD2. Looked up from germline, CDR1 is SGDLS and CDR2 is YYNGEE. This CDR3 comprises 18 residues. Trimming removed 3 bases from V and 0 bases from J; junction bases left unmatched: 11. The CDR3 sequence is CASSGLRGALGSYNEQFF. The CDR3, as DNA: TGTGCCAGCAGCGGACTGCGGGGGGCTCTAGGCTCCTACAATGAGCAGTTCTTC.

This chain uses TRBV6-5 with TRBJ2-5; the D gene is possibly TRBD2 (5 bases). Germline-derived CDR1 and CDR2 are MNHEY and SVGAGI. V shed 6 bases and J shed 7 bases, with 9 bases lying between them. The CDR3 runs to 11 residues. The CDR3 coding sequence is TGTGCCAGCAGCCGTGGAGGGACCCAGTACTTC. It yields the protein CASSRGGTQYF.

The rearrangement joins TRBV9 to TRBJ1-1; D gene ambiguous. The CDR3 sequence is 14 residues long. The V and J ends lost 2 bases and 1 base respectively, with 9 bases between them. Germline V gene sequence: CDR1 SGDLS, CDR2 YYNGEE. DNA of the CDR3: TGTGCCAGCAGCGTGGAGGCGACGAACACTGAAGCTTTCTTT. Amino acids: CASSVEATNTEAFF.

This clone was seen a handful of times. The J gene is TRBJ2-2, the V gene TRBV2; a possible D gene is TRBD2 (6 bases). The CDR3 loop spans 15 amino acids. CDR1 and CDR2 (germline): SNHLY, FYNNEI. The germline V and J ends were trimmed by 2 bases and 7 bases, with 14 bases remaining between them. CDR3 residues: CASSEMTSHVGELFF. As DNA, the CDR3 is TGTGCCAGCAGTGAAATGACTAGTCATGTCGGGGAGCTGTTTTTT.

The J gene is TRBJ2-3, the V gene TRBV11-3; a weak D match, TRBD2 (6 bases). The CDR3 spans 18 residues. Germline CDR1 reads SGHNT; CDR2 reads YENEEA. The germline V and J ends were trimmed by 3 bases and 0 bases, with 19 bases remaining between them. The CDR3 protein is CASSFGGSGPRSTDTQYF. The CDR3 region has the DNA TGTGCCAGCAGCTTTGGGGGGAGCGGGCCCCGAAGCACAGATACGCAGTATTTT.

V gene TRBV20-1 combines with J gene TRBJ1-2, with 7 bases lining up with TRBD1. Germline lookup yields CDR1 DFQATT and CDR2 SNEGSKA (reference sequence). The ends lost 3 bases at V and 2 bases at J; junction bases unmatched: 6. This CDR3 contains 14 residues. For the CDR3, the DNA is TGCAGTGCTAGTCTTAGGGGGCCCAACTATGGCTACACCTTC. Translation gives CSASLRGPNYGYTF.

The chain combines TRBV6-1 with TRBJ2-3, with D hard to call. Between the trimmed V and J ends, which lost 3 bases and 5 bases, there was a span of 12 bases. Germline V CDR1 and CDR2: MNHNS, SASEGT. There are 14 residues in the CDR3. The CDR3 DNA is TGTGCCAGCAGTGATTATCTTTCGGGAGATACGCAGTATTTT. Protein product: CASSDYLSGDTQYF.

The chain employs TRBV14 and TRBJ1-3; no reliable D call. The CDR3 runs 18 residues. V lost 1 base, J lost 2 bases, and 18 bases lay in between. Germline CDR1 reads SGHDN; CDR2 reads FVKESK. This chain's CDR3 is CASSQVVGLGVPGNTIYF. The CDR3 DNA is TGTGCCAGCAGCCAAGTAGTTGGGCTGGGAGTCCCTGGAAACACCATATATTTT.

This rearrangement joins TRBV5-1 to TRBJ2-3; D might be TRBD1 (5 bases). V gave up 0 bases and J gave up 3 bases, with 14 bases separating them. This CDR3 spans 16 amino acids. Germline V lookup: CDR1 SGHRS, CDR2 YFSETQ. CDR3 DNA: TGCGCCAGCAGCTTGGCCGGAAGGGGAATTACAGATACGCAGTATTTT. This sequence encodes CASSLAGRGITDTQYF.

The rearrangement uses TRBV10-3 and TRBJ2-5; the D gene is possibly TRBD1 (5 bases). The CDR3 runs 13 residues. The germline V and J ends were trimmed by 3 bases and 5 bases, with 10 bases remaining between them. Germline lookup yields CDR1 ENHRY and CDR2 SYGVKD. CDR3 in DNA: TGTGCCATCAGTGAATCAGGGTTGGAGACCCAGTACTTC. It specifies CAISESGLETQYF.

The chain recombines TRBV13 with TRBJ2-3; 8 bases are a match to TRBD2. V was pared by 0 bases and J by 5 bases, with 7 bases of the junction left unmatched. This CDR3 is built from 16 residues. Germline V gene lookup returns CDR1 PRHDT and CDR2 FYEKMQ (reference sequence). CDR3 residues: CASSLGRGTSGDTQYF. The DNA of the CDR3 is TGTGCCAGCAGCTTAGGCCGGGGGACTAGTGGAGATACGCAGTATTTT.

This rearrangement joins TRBV4-1 to TRBJ2-6, with 8 nucleotides matching TRBD1. Germline-derived CDR1 and CDR2 are MGHRA and YSYEKL. The length of the CDR3 is 19 residues. V gave up 0 bases and J gave up 0 bases; unmatched junction bases: 7. The CDR3 DNA is TGCGCCAGCAGCCAAGATAGGGGACAGGAAAGCTCTGGGGCCAACGTCCTGACTTTC. This gives the protein CASSQDRGQESSGANVLTF.

In its sample, this clone was seen once. This chain uses TRBV5-6 with TRBJ1-2; 11 nucleotides match TRBD1. From germline, CDR1 is SGHDT and CDR2 YYEEEE. J was trimmed by 6 bases and V by 2 bases; bases with no gene match: 12. The CDR3 has 17 amino acids. CDR3 in amino acids: CASSFPSEDRGHDGYTF. The CDR3 bases are TGTGCCAGCAGCTTCCCGTCGGAGGACAGGGGGCACGATGGCTACACCTTC. Based on the CDR3 plus reference TRBV5-6 and TRBJ1-2, the full variable domain is DAGVTQSPTHLIKTRGQQVTLRCSPKSGHDTVSWYQQALGQGPQFIFQYYEEEERQRGNFPDRFSGHQFPNYSSELNVNALLLGDSALYLCASSFPSEDRGHDGYTFGSGTRLTVV.

This rearrangement joins TRBV6-6 to TRBJ2-1; 16 nucleotides align to TRBD2. V dropped 5 bases and J dropped 6; count of bases not matched to a gene: 4. From germline, CDR1 is MNHNY and CDR2 SVGAGI (reference sequence). The CDR3 runs 16 residues. CDR3 DNA: TGTGCCAGCAGTGGGACTAGCGGGGGGGGTGTCAATGAGCAGTTCTTC. Encoded protein: CASSGTSGGGVNEQFF.

This clone was recorded once. The chain is built from TRBV5-1 and TRBJ2-1; 13 nucleotides match TRBD2. Germline V gene sequence: CDR1 SGHRS, CDR2 YFSETQ. The ends lost 4 bases at V and 7 bases at J; junction bases unmatched: 2. CDR3 length: 14 residues. The CDR3 DNA is TGCGCCAGCAGCCGGACTAGCGGGGGTAATGAGCAGTTCTTC. The encoded protein is CASSRTSGGNEQFF.

The chain has TRBV7-2 and TRBJ2-3; 12 bases are a match to TRBD1. The CDR3 extends over 16 amino acids. V trimming: 4 bases; J trimming: 9 bases; junction bases outside the gene matches: 11. From germline, CDR1 is SGHTA and CDR2 FQGNSA. The CDR3: CASSWGPGQGAGTQYF. The CDR3 bases are TGTGCCAGCAGCTGGGGACCGGGACAGGGGGCAGGGACGCAGTATTTT.

The chain links TRBV23-1 to TRBJ1-5, with D unresolved. TRBV23-1 is recorded as an ORF, its role being uncertain. The CDR3 length is 15 residues. Trimming pared 6 bases from V and 0 bases from J, leaving 12 bases between. Written as DNA, the CDR3 is TGCGCCAGCAGGGGGAAGGGAGGTAGCAATCAGCCCCAGCATTTT. This codes for CASRGKGGSNQPQHF.